This T cell receptor (beta chain) was recorded in a study of response to subunit inactivated influenza vaccine. Findings of the study overall: With each seasonal influenza vaccination, the authors suggested, few new T cells are recruited.

TCRdb reanalysed the RT-PCR reads using MiXCR and keeps one entry per CDR3 protein. Among under 800,000 distinct CDR3 sequences listed, around 13% were seen once. CDR3 length equals 16 residues. Trimming took off 2 bases at V and 0 bases at J, with 12 bases between the two ends. Germline V CDR1 and CDR2: SGHTA, FQGNSA. This clonotype has at least ten counts. As yet, its antigen is unknown. The TCR originated in a man aged 50 or older who received an inactivated influenza vaccine. The chain links TRBV7-2 to TRBJ2-3; D unclear. The sequences come from PBMCs from blood, collected around two weeks before vaccination. CDR3 in DNA: TGTGCCAGCAGCTTACTAGGGTCGGTCAGCACAGATACGCAGTATTTT. It encodes CASSLLGSVSTDTQYF.